These 19 T cell receptor beta chains were sequenced from one sample in a study of OX40 agonist ivuxolimab in advanced cancers. Data came from immunoSEQ multiplex PCR; TCRdb stores just in-frame clones and leaves some out. This sample has approximately 52,000 clones, with about 86% found just once. The material sequenced was CD4+ or CD8+ T cells sorted from blood, taken in a trial of the OX40 agonist ivuxolimab. The receptor source for this set is an adult with an advanced solid tumor such as melanoma, head and neck, liver or kidney cancer.

This clone was detected a few times. In DNA form, the CDR3 reads TGTGCCAGCAGCTTATTTGGGGACAACAATCAGCCCCAGCATTTT. Protein product: CASSLFGDNNQPQHF. The chain carries TRBV7-9 and TRBJ1-5; weak D call: TRBD1 (6 bases). CDR3 length: 15 amino acids. Deletions cut 2 bases from V and 3 bases from J, with 11 bases between. Per germline, CDR1 SEHNR and CDR2 FQNEAQ (reference sequence).

The V call is TRBV7-8, the J call TRBJ1-1; 7 bases line up with TRBD1. CDR3 size: 12 residues. Germline CDR1 is SGHVS and CDR2 is FQNEAQ. V was clipped by 1 base and J by 7 bases; unmatched bases: 0. CDR3: CASSLGDSEAFF. The CDR3 DNA is TGTGCCAGCAGCTTAGGGGACAGTGAAGCTTTCTTT.

The J gene is TRBJ2-7, the V gene TRBV15; tentatively, D is TRBD1 or TRBD2 (5 bases each). The CDR3 contains 15 residues. V lost 1 base and J lost 7, with 17 bases in between. CDR1 and CDR2 (germline): LNHNV, YYDKDF (reference sequence). The CDR3 sequence is CATSRGPGTGAEQYF. The CDR3 nucleotides are TGTGCCACCAGCAGAGGCCCCGGGACGGGTGCTGAGCAGTACTTC.

The genes are TRBV7-9 and TRBJ2-7; D is uncertain. The V end was cut by 1 base, the J end by 4 bases, with 8 bases between. Germline-derived CDR1 and CDR2 are SEHNR and FQNEAQ (reference sequence). The CDR3 is 13 residues long. DNA for the CDR3: TGTGCCAGCAGCTTAGGTTGGCCTTACGAGCAGTACTTC. Translating it yields CASSLGWPYEQYF.

The chain is built from TRBV9 and TRBJ2-3, with 7 bases identical to TRBD2. The V and J ends lost 1 base and 0 bases, in that order; junction bases with no gene match: 2. The CDR3 totals 15 residues. Germline V gives CDR1 SGDLS, CDR2 YYNGEE. The CDR3: CASSVWEGSTDTQYF. The CDR3 coding sequence is TGTGCCAGCAGCGTATGGGAGGGCAGCACAGATACGCAGTATTTT.

This chain links TRBV7-9 with TRBJ2-7; 8 positions agree with TRBD1. The germline CDR1 and CDR2 sequences are SEHNR and FQNEAQ (reference sequence). V gave up 5 bases and J gave up 4 bases; unmatched junction bases: 7. The CDR3 runs 14 residues. This CDR3 is CASSHPDRGYEQYF. CDR3 sequence (DNA): TGTGCCAGCAGCCACCCCGACAGGGGATACGAGCAGTACTTC. Full variable domain (outside the CDR3, taken from reference TRBV7-9 and TRBJ2-7): DTGVSQNPRHKITKRGQNVTFRCDPISEHNRLYWYRQTLGQGPEFLTYFQNEAQLEKSRLLSDRFSAERPKGSFSTLEIQRTEQGDSAMYLCASSHPDRGYEQYFGPGTRLTVT.

This clone was seen only once. V usage is TRBV4-1 and J usage is TRBJ1-4; D unresolved. The CDR3 is 15 residues long. Germline CDR1 and CDR2: MGHRA and YSYEKL. The ends were cut back, 4 bases at V and 1 base at J, with 10 bases in the middle. CDR3 region: CASSLLLGTNEKLFF. The CDR3 DNA reads as TGCGCCAGCAGCCTTCTCCTGGGAACTAATGAAAAACTGTTTTTT.

The chain has TRBV4-1 and TRBJ2-5; 7 positions match TRBD2. Looked up from germline, CDR1 is MGHRA and CDR2 is YSYEKL. Trimming took 1 base from V and 5 from J; bases not matched to a gene: 16. The CDR3 is 18 residues long. The CDR3 bases are TGCGCCAGCAGCCAAGCCCCAGGGAGGGCCGTGGAAGGGGAGACCCAGTACTTC. It yields the protein CASSQAPGRAVEGETQYF.

For the CDR3, the DNA is TGTGCCAGCAGTCCACCGGGCTCATTGAATCAGCCCCAGCATTTT. Encoded protein: CASSPPGSLNQPQHF. V is TRBV28 and J is TRBJ1-5; D is ambiguous. The V end was cut by 5 bases, the J end by 4 bases, with 15 bases between. The CDR3 contains 15 residues. Germline V gene lookup returns CDR1 MDHEN and CDR2 SYDVKM.

This clone was observed once. The V and J genes are TRBV5-6 and TRBJ2-7; no clear D. Trimming removed 3 bases from V and 3 bases from J, with 16 bases in between. This CDR3 is 15 amino acids long. In germline, CDR1 is SGHDT, CDR2 YYEEEE. The DNA of the CDR3 is TGTGCCAGCAGCTCGGAAGTGGTCAGCTACTACGAGCAGTACTTC. This gives the protein CASSSEVVSYYEQYF.

The chain uses TRBV19 and TRBJ2-1, with D perhaps matching TRBD1 (8 bases). This CDR3 has 18 amino acids. The germline V gene has CDR1 LNHDA and CDR2 SQIVND (reference sequence). V lost 5 bases to trimming and J lost 4 bases, with 24 bases between them. Here the CDR3 reads CASSRMSSGTGPYNEQFF. CDR3 DNA: TGTGCCAGTAGTCGTATGTCGAGCGGGACAGGACCTTACAATGAGCAGTTCTTC.

This clone was seen more than once but under ten times. V usage is TRBV5-1 and J usage is TRBJ2-2, with D perhaps TRBD1 (6 bases). Deletions cut 5 bases from V and 5 bases from J, with 10 bases between. The CDR3 consists of 13 residues. From germline, CDR1 is SGHRS and CDR2 YFSETQ. CDR3 DNA: TGCGCCAGCAGACAGGGTGGGACCGGGGAGCTGTTTTTT. This codes for CASRQGGTGELFF.

This clone has only a few counts. The DNA of the CDR3 is TGTGCCAGTAGCCGTTGGGGGCTAGCGGGGGCCCAAACCTACGAGCAGTACTTC. It is translated as CASSRWGLAGAQTYEQYF. The chain links TRBV19 to TRBJ2-7, with 10 nucleotides matching TRBD2. This CDR3 comprises 18 residues. Per germline, CDR1 LNHDA and CDR2 SQIVND (reference sequence). V shed 6 bases, J shed 2 bases, and the junction held 16 bases outside the gene matches.

The rearrangement uses TRBV7-3 and TRBJ1-4, with 7 bases that match TRBD1. Trimming at V came to 5 bases and at J to 2 bases, leaving 2 bases not matched to a gene. Germline CDR1 reads SGHTA; CDR2 reads FQGTGA. This CDR3 has 14 amino acids. The CDR3 DNA reads as TGTGCCAGCAGCAACAGGGGCACTAATGAAAAACTGTTTTTT. Protein sequence: CASSNRGTNEKLFF.

J is TRBJ2-7 and V is TRBV5-1, with D uncertain. CDR3 length: 15 amino acids. The V end was cut by 4 bases, the J end by 0 bases, with 14 bases between. The germline V gene encodes CDR1 SGHRS and CDR2 YFSETQ. CDR3 sequence reads: CASSELPTVSYEQYF. CDR3 nucleotides: TGCGCCAGCAGCGAACTTCCGACGGTCTCCTACGAGCAGTACTTC.

The chain links TRBV15 to TRBJ2-5, with D hard to call. V lost 4 bases and J 5 bases, leaving 11 bases between the germline ends. In germline, CDR1 is LNHNV, CDR2 YYDKDF (reference sequence). The CDR3 runs to 13 residues. The CDR3 coding sequence is TGTGCCACCAGCACAACCCGAGTGGAGACCCAGTACTTC. The encoded protein is CATSTTRVETQYF.

This clone rates as medium-sized (0.01 to 0.1%). J is TRBJ1-1 and V is TRBV9; D perhaps matches TRBD1 (5 bases). V gave up 3 bases and J gave up 0 bases, with 9 bases separating them. This CDR3 region has 14 residues. From germline, CDR1 is SGDLS and CDR2 YYNGEE. CDR3 sequence (DNA): TGTGCCAGCAGCGAGGGGACTGTGAACACTGAAGCTTTCTTT. Amino acid sequence: CASSEGTVNTEAFF. Drawing the rest from reference TRBV9 and TRBJ1-1, the complete variable domain is DSGVTQTPKHLITATGQRVTLRCSPRSGDLSVYWYQQSLDQGLQFLIQYYNGEERAKGNILERFSAQQFPDLHSELNLSSLELGDSALYFCASSEGTVNTEAFFGQGTRLTVV.

In DNA form, the CDR3 reads TGCAGCGTTGAATCCAGGGACAGGGGAAACACTGAAGCTTTCTTT. It is translated as CSVESRDRGNTEAFF. The chain combines TRBV29-1 with TRBJ1-1; 10 bases are a match to TRBD1. Unmatched junction bases numbered 5, after V lost 2 bases and J lost 2 bases. This CDR3 is 15 amino acids long. From germline, CDR1 is SQVTM and CDR2 ANQGSEA.

The count of this clone is one. J is TRBJ1-1 and V is TRBV10-2; D may be TRBD1 (5 bases). Germline V lookup: CDR1 WSHSY, CDR2 SAAADI. The length of the CDR3 is 15 residues. V lost 8 bases, J lost 3 bases, and 19 bases lay in between. The CDR3 coding sequence is TGCGCCAGCCTAGGACGCGCCGGGGCGTACACTGAAGCTTTCTTT. As protein: CASLGRAGAYTEAFF.